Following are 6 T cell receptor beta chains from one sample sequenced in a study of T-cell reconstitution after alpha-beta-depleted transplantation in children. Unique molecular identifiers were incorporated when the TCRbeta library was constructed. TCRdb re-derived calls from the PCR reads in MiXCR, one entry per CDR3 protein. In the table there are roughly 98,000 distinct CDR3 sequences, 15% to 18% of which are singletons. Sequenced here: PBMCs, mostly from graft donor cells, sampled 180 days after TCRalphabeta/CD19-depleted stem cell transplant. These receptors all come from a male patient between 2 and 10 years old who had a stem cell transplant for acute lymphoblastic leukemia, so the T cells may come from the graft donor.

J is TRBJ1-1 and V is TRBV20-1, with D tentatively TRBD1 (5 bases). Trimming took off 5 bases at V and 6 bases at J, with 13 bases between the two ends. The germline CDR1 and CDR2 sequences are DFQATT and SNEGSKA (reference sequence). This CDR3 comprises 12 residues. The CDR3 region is CSAAVGRAEAFF. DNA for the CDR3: TGCAGTGCTGCCGTCGGCAGGGCTGAAGCTTTCTTT.

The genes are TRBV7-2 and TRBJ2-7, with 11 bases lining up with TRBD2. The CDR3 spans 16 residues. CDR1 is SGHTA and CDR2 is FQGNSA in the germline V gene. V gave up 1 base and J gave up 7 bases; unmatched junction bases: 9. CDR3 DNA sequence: TGTGCCAGCAGCTTAGGTTTTAGCGGGGGGGCCGGAGAGCAGTACTTC. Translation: CASSLGFSGGAGEQYF.

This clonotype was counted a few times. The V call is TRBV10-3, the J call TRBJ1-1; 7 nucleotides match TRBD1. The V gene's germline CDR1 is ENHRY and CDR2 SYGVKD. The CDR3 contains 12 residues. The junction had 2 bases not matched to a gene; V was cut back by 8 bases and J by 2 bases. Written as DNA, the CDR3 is TGTGCCATCCGGGACAGTAACACTGAAGCTTTCTTT. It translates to CAIRDSNTEAFF.

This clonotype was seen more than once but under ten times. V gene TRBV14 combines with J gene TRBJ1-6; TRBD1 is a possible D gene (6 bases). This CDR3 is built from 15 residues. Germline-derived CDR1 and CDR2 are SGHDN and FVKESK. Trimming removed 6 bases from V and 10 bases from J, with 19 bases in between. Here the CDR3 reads CASRPNTGWRSPLHF. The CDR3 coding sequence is TGTGCCAGCAGACCGAATACAGGGTGGAGGTCACCCCTCCACTTT. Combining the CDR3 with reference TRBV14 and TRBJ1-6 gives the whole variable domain EAGVTQFPSHSVIEKGQTVTLRCDPISGHDNLYWYRRVMGKEIKFLLHFVKESKQDESGMPNNRFLAERTGGTYSTLKVQPAELEDSGVYFCASRPNTGWRSPLHFGNGTRLTVT.

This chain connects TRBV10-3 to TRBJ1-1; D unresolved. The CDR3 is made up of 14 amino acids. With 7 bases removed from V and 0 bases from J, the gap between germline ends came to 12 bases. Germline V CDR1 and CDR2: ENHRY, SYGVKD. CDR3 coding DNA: TGTGCCATCAAAACCGGGGATATGAACACTGAAGCTTTCTTT. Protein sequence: CAIKTGDMNTEAFF.

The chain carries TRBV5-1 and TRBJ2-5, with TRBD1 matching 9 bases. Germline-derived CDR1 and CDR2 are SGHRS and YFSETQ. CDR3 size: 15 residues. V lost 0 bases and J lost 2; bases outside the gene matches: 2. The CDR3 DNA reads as TGCGCCAGCAGCTTGGAGGGACAGGGACAAGAGACCCAGTACTTC. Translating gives CASSLEGQGQETQYF.